The 13 T cell receptor beta chains below all came from one sample that was sequenced in a study of blood T cell repertoires in COVID-19. Clones were sequenced by immunoSEQ multiplex PCR, and TCRdb holds only the in-frame ones, with some missing. The sample has under 150,000 clones; more than 75% are singletons. The specimen sequenced was peripheral blood. The receptors come from a man between 35 and 55 years old with acute or convalescent COVID-19.

The rearrangement joins TRBV5-6 to TRBJ2-3; 8 bases map to TRBD2. V trimming: 2 bases; J trimming: 12 bases; junction bases outside the gene matches: 2. Germline assignment: CDR1 SGHDT and CDR2 YYEEEE. The CDR3 totals 11 residues. The CDR3 spells CASSFGTSQYF. CDR3 coding DNA: TGTGCCAGCAGCTTCGGGACTAGTCAGTATTTT.

The V gene is TRBV28, the J gene TRBJ2-4; D may be TRBD1 (7 bases). The germline V gene has CDR1 MDHEN and CDR2 SYDVKM. V lost 6 bases and J 0 bases, leaving 15 bases between the germline ends. The CDR3 loop spans 16 amino acids. The CDR3 reads CASSNQGGLAKNIQYF. CDR3 in DNA: TGTGCCAGCAGCAATCAGGGGGGACTAGCCAAAAACATTCAGTACTTC.

The chain is built from TRBV11-1 and TRBJ1-1; a possible D gene is TRBD1 (6 bases). CDR3 size: 13 residues. Per the germline V gene, CDR1 is SGHAT and CDR2 is FQDESV (reference sequence). Trimming shortened V by 3 bases and J by 14 bases, and 19 bases separated the two germline ends. The CDR3 coding sequence is TGTGCCAGCAGCTTTACAGAGCGGACAGCAACCTTCTTT. This translates into CASSFTERTATFF.

This chain uses TRBV7-2 with TRBJ2-5, with 8 bases matching TRBD2. The CDR3 loop spans 14 amino acids. CDR1 and CDR2 (germline): SGHTA, FQGNSA. Trimming removed 5 bases from V and 5 bases from J; junction bases left unmatched: 7. The CDR3 coding sequence is TGTGCCAGCAGCAAACAGCGGGGGCGGGAGACCCAGTACTTC. Translating it yields CASSKQRGRETQYF.

V and J are TRBV18 and TRBJ1-6; tentative D call: TRBD1 (6 bases). Germline-derived CDR1 and CDR2 are KGHSH and LQKENI. With 6 bases removed from V and 7 bases from J, the gap between germline ends came to 16 bases. The CDR3 covers 15 residues. This chain's CDR3 is CASSTNRVGNSPLHF. For the CDR3, the DNA is TGTGCCAGCTCGACTAACAGGGTCGGGAATTCACCCCTCCACTTT. The full variable domain, completed using reference TRBV18 and TRBJ1-6, is NAGVMQNPRHLVRRRGQEARLRCSPMKGHSHVYWYRQLPEEGLKFMVYLQKENIIDESGMPKERFSAEFPKEGPSILRIQQVVRGDSAAYFCASSTNRVGNSPLHFGNGTRLTVT.

The rearrangement links TRBV18 to TRBJ2-7, with D tentatively TRBD1 (6 bases). Deletions cut 4 bases from V and 3 bases from J, with 13 bases between. Germline lookup yields CDR1 KGHSH and CDR2 LQKENI. The CDR3 is made up of 14 amino acids. The CDR3 nucleotides read TGTGCCAGCTCACTACAGGGAAACTTCTACGAGCAGTACTTC. This gives the protein CASSLQGNFYEQYF.

This clone has a single count. The rearrangement uses TRBV6-5 and TRBJ1-5; a possible D gene is TRBD1 (5 bases). The germline V gene has CDR1 MNHEY and CDR2 SVGAGI. With 7 bases removed from V and 5 bases from J, the gap between germline ends came to 18 bases. The CDR3 consists of 15 residues. CDR3 protein: CASNPTTDRYQPQHF. In DNA form, the CDR3 reads TGTGCCAGCAACCCGACGACTGACAGATATCAGCCCCAGCATTTT.

The chain combines TRBV25-1 with TRBJ2-4; D not resolved. The germline V gene has CDR1 MGHDK and CDR2 SYGVNS. The V and J ends lost 1 base and 0 bases respectively, with 10 bases between them. The CDR3 spans 16 residues. CDR3 amino acids: CASSESGLLAKNIQYF. Here the CDR3 DNA reads TGTGCCAGCAGTGAATCAGGCCTACTAGCCAAAAACATTCAGTACTTC.

The CDR3 DNA is TGTGCCAGCAGAGCGGGACATCTCTCTGGAAACACCATATATTTT. Translating it yields CASRAGHLSGNTIYF. The J gene is TRBJ1-3, the V gene TRBV6-6; D is possibly TRBD1 (6 bases). The V end was cut by 6 bases, the J end by 0 bases, with 12 bases between. The CDR3 totals 15 residues. CDR1 and CDR2 (germline): MNHNY, SVGAGI (reference sequence).

The chain links TRBV4-2 to TRBJ1-1; D unclear. CDR3 length: 14 residues. V dropped 7 bases and J dropped 3 bases, with 15 bases sitting between them. Looked up from germline, CDR1 is LGHNA and CDR2 is YNFKEQ. The CDR3 is CASNRGVSDTEAFF. The DNA for the CDR3 is TGTGCCAGCAACCGGGGAGTGTCGGACACTGAAGCTTTCTTT.

The chain combines TRBV6-5 with TRBJ2-2; D might be TRBD1 (6 bases). The CDR3 runs 15 residues. Germline V lookup: CDR1 MNHEY, CDR2 SVGAGI. Trimming shortened V by 7 bases and J by 3 bases, and 15 bases separated the two germline ends. CDR3 residues: CASTLQGFDTGELFF. CDR3 nucleotide sequence: TGTGCCAGCACTTTACAGGGTTTCGACACCGGGGAGCTGTTTTTT.

The rearrangement uses TRBV12-5 and TRBJ2-2; D not certain. This CDR3 spans 14 amino acids. V dropped 1 base and J dropped 0 bases, with 3 bases sitting between them. Per the germline V gene, CDR1 is LGHNT and CDR2 is FRNRAP. For the CDR3, the DNA is TGTGCTAGTGGTTTGGCCACGAACACCGGGGAGCTGTTTTTT. It codes for CASGLATNTGELFF.

This sequence joins TRBV3-1 (or the pseudogene TRBV3-2) and TRBJ1-1; 8 bases align to TRBD1. The CDR3 runs 13 residues. Trimming took 5 bases from V and 1 from J; bases not matched to a gene: 0. CDR1 and CDR2 (germline): LGHDT, YNNKEL (reference sequence). In DNA form, the CDR3 reads TGTGCCAGCAGCGGACAGGGGAACACTGAAGCTTTCTTT. Its translation: CASSGQGNTEAFF.